This T cell receptor (beta chain) was observed in a study of blood T cell repertoires in COVID-19. In the study overall: PBMCs, B-cell-depleted T cells, or T cells were the source of the cDNA or gDNA that made up the material.

This study enrolled people aged about 18 to 90 from about two dozen US geographic areas. Donors were grouped by their self-reported clinical history. Original processing methods: Reference gene primer amplification gave estimated nucleated cell counts. Using immunoSEQ multiplex PCR, the repertoire was profiled, and TCRdb retains in-frame clones only, with some absent. The V and J calls and the clone size are those of that table, but D and trimming were determined from the DNA. The profile covers some 350,000 clones, with around 91% appearing a single time and 1% taken by the ten largest. Trimming shortened V by 1 base and J by 2 bases, and 11 bases separated the two germline ends. The CDR3 extends over 15 amino acids. Germline values: CDR1 SGHTA, CDR2 FQGNSA.

The source of this sequence is a young man who had recovered from COVID-19. The sequenced sample consisted of PBMCs or T cells enriched from blood (not recorded which). The chain carries TRBV7-2 and TRBJ2-5; D perhaps matches TRBD2 (5 bases). Written as DNA, the CDR3 is TGTGCCAGCAGCTTAGTAGCTAGCCCGCAAGAGACCCAGTACTTC. Translation: CASSLVASPQETQYF.